This T cell receptor (beta chain) was captured in a study of blood T cells in healthy people across ages. Regarding the study as a whole: Age brought a roughly linear fall in TCR beta diversity measured per million T cells.

This CDR3 is built from 13 residues. V lost 11 bases and J 4 bases, leaving 15 bases between the germline ends. The germline V gene encodes CDR1 SGHTA and CDR2 FQGTGA. This clonotype appeared a few times. What it binds is unknown. The second PCR ran roughly 6 to 12 cycles with a sample-barcoded 5' primer and J-beta primers. One entry per CDR3 protein results from TCRdb running MiXCR on the 5' RACE reads. The sample contains around 1,800,000 distinct CDR3 sequences, roughly 43% of which appear only once. V is TRBV7-3 and J is TRBJ2-1; D is unclear. The sequence was collected from a human donor in good health. Material: blood. In DNA form, the CDR3 reads TGTGCCGGAAATTTCGGGCAGTACAATGAGCAGTTCTTC. Protein: CAGNFGQYNEQFF.